These 3 T cell receptor beta chains were all obtained from the same sample, sequenced in a study of CD8+ T cells in alopecia areata. Sequencing templates came from extracted RNA that was reverse transcribed into cDNA. The repertoire was sequenced with immunoSEQ multiplex PCR; TCRdb's copy has only in-frame clones and lacks some. The sample lists about 69,000 clones, 55% to 65% occurring once. The sequenced sample was CD8+ T cells sorted from blood, obtained at week 0. The source of these receptors is a human donor with alopecia areata.

This clone appeared a few times. The genes are TRBV27 and TRBJ2-7; TRBD1 matches at 10 bases. Germline-derived CDR1 and CDR2 are MNHEY and SMNVEV (reference sequence). The V gene end was trimmed by 8 bases and the J gene end by 4 bases; junction bases not matched to a gene: 11. The CDR3 runs 15 residues. The chain's CDR3 is CASCRPGQGQYEQYF. The DNA of the CDR3 is TGTGCCAGCTGTCGCCCGGGACAGGGGCAATACGAGCAGTACTTC.

The chain combines TRBV6-4 with TRBJ1-1; the D gene is possibly TRBD1 (5 bases). This CDR3 spans 15 amino acids. Germline CDR1 reads MRHNA; CDR2 reads SNTAGT. V was trimmed by 5 bases and J by 0 bases, leaving 13 bases between them. The CDR3 DNA reads TGTGCCAGCAGTAAGGACGGGACTATGAACACTGAAGCTTTCTTT. Residues: CASSKDGTMNTEAFF.

The V gene is TRBV29-1, the J gene TRBJ2-1; 9 bases align to TRBD1. Trimming at V came to 1 base and at J to 4 bases, leaving 2 bases not matched to a gene. In germline, CDR1 is SQVTM, CDR2 ANQGSEA. The CDR3 runs to 14 residues. The CDR3 DNA reads as TGCAGCGTTGAAGGGACAGGGGTTTACAATGAGCAGTTCTTC. Amino acids: CSVEGTGVYNEQFF.